This T cell receptor (beta chain) is drawn from a study of T-cell memory formation after mild COVID-19. Study overall: There were largely donor-specific TCR clusters.

Regarding the study as a whole: What remained unconfirmed was the SARS-CoV-2 specificity of second-wave clones peaking on day 37.

The V end lost 4 bases, the J end lost 4 bases, and 8 bases lay between the germline ends. Germline-derived CDR1 and CDR2 are KGHSH and LQKENI. The CDR3 runs to 13 residues. Using its own MiXCR run on the 5' RACE reads, TCRdb lists one record per CDR3 protein. This sample has 200,000 or so distinct CDR3 sequences; around 20% occur once, and the top ten carry roughly 2.4%. In regard to this clonotype: Its matching antigen is unknown.

The sequencing sample was made of PBMCs or a T cell subset sorted from them (not recorded which). This TCR was sampled from an adult woman who had mild COVID-19 (a few samples of this study predate the infection). Cell type and time point are not known. The genes are TRBV18 and TRBJ2-1, with D unresolved. CDR3 residues: CASSLASYNEQFF. CDR3 DNA: TGTGCCAGCTCACTGGCCAGTTACAATGAGCAGTTCTTC. The full variable domain, its missing parts supplied by reference TRBV18 and TRBJ2-1, is NAGVMQNPRHLVRRRGQEARLRCSPMKGHSHVYWYRQLPEEGLKFMVYLQKENIIDESGMPKERFSAEFPKEGPSILRIQQVVRGDSAAYFCASSLASYNEQFFGPGTRLTVL.